Following are 6 T cell receptor beta chains from one sample sequenced in a study of cytomegalovirus exposure and HLA in healthy donors. The PCR contained 60 Vbeta and 13 Jbeta primers. Here immunoSEQ multiplex PCR was the method, and the copy in TCRdb shows in-frame clones only, minus some. Here the sample spans about 160,000 clones, about 76% being singletons. Sequenced material: PBMCs. The receptors derive from a female donor in good health and CMV-seronegative.

The chain joins TRBV19 to TRBJ1-5, with TRBD1 matching 10 bases. This CDR3 comprises 17 residues. V was clipped by 9 bases and J by 4 bases; unmatched bases: 15. Germline CDR1 is LNHDA and CDR2 is SQIVND (reference sequence). CDR3 region: CASTGLTGGLGNQPQHF. The CDR3 DNA reads TGTGCCAGCACGGGGTTGACAGGGGGCCTTGGGAATCAGCCCCAGCATTTT.

The chain employs TRBV6-1 and TRBJ2-7; D not resolved. V lost 10 bases and J 3 bases, leaving 13 bases between the germline ends. This CDR3 is built from 12 residues. In germline, CDR1 is MNHNS, CDR2 SASEGT. The CDR3 DNA follows: TGTGCCATCCGACTGGATTTCTACGAGCAGTACTTC. Protein sequence: CAIRLDFYEQYF.

V is TRBV6-6 and J is TRBJ1-5; TRBD1 matches at 7 bases. V dropped 3 bases and J dropped 3; count of bases not matched to a gene: 5. CDR3 size: 15 residues. Germline V lookup: CDR1 MNHNY, CDR2 SVGAGI (reference sequence). CDR3 sequence (DNA): TGTGCCAGCAGTTATTCGGGACAGTACAATCAGCCCCAGCATTTT. Translated, it gives CASSYSGQYNQPQHF.

This chain joins TRBV5-1 and TRBJ1-3, with D unresolved. Germline V gene data show CDR1 as SGHRS and CDR2 as YFSETQ. This CDR3 region has 17 residues. V lost 0 bases and J lost 0, with 13 bases in between. This CDR3 reads CASSLVGLGSSGNTIYF. The CDR3 DNA reads as TGCGCCAGCAGCTTGGTTGGGTTAGGGAGCTCTGGAAACACCATATATTTT.

V gene TRBV2 combines with J gene TRBJ1-2; TRBD1 is a possible D gene (6 bases). This CDR3 spans 13 amino acids. Trimming took 6 bases from V and 8 from J, leaving 16 bases between them. Germline V gene data show CDR1 as SNHLY and CDR2 as FYNNEI. The CDR3 sequence is CASRGDTEVGYTF. The CDR3 region has the DNA TGTGCCAGCAGGGGGGACACGGAGGTGGGCTACACCTTC.

The V call is TRBV11-1, the J call TRBJ1-3, with TRBD1 as a possible D gene (5 bases). The V end was cut by 0 bases, the J end by 1 base, with 10 bases between. The length of the CDR3 is 16 residues. From germline, CDR1 is SGHAT and CDR2 FQDESV (reference sequence). Here the CDR3 reads CASSLAGTRSGNTIYF. The CDR3 coding sequence is TGTGCCAGCAGCTTAGCTGGGACTCGTTCTGGAAACACCATATATTTT.